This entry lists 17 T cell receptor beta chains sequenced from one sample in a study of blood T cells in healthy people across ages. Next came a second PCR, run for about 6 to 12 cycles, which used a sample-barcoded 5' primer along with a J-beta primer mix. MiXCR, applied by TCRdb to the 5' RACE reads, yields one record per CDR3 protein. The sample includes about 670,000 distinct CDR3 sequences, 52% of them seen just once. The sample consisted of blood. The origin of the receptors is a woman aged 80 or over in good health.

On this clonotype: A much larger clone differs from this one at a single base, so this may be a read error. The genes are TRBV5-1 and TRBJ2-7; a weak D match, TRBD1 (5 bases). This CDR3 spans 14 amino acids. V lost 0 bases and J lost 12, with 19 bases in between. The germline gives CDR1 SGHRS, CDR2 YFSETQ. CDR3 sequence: CASSLEGAKNILYF. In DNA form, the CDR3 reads TGCGCCAGCAGCTTGGAAGGGGCCAAAAACATTCTGTACTTC.

CDR3 coding DNA: TGCGCCAGCAGCTTGGGGGACCTTTCGTACACTGAAGCTTTCTTT. It yields the protein CASSLGDLSYTEAFF. The V gene is TRBV5-1, the J gene TRBJ1-1; possibly TRBD1 for D (5 bases). Per germline, CDR1 SGHRS and CDR2 YFSETQ. Deletions cut 0 bases from V and 3 bases from J, with 12 bases between. There are 15 residues in the CDR3.

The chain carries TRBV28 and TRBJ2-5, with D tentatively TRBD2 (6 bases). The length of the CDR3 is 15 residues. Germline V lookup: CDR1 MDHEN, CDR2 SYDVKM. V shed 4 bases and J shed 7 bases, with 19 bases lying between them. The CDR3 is CASSCISGGAGTQYF. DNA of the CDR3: TGTGCCAGCAGTTGTATAAGTGGAGGGGCTGGGACCCAGTACTTC.

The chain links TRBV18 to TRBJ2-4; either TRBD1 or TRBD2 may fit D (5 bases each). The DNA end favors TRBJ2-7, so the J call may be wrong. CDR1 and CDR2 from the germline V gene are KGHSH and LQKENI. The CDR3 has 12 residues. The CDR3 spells CASSPGTHEQYF. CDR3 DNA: TGTGCCAGCTCACCAGGGACCCACGAGCAGTACTTC.

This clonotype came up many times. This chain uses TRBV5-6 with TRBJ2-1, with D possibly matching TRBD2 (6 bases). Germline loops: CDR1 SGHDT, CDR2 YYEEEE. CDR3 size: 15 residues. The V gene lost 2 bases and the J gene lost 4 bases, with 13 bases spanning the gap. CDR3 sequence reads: CASSLGLAPYNEQFF. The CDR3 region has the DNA TGTGCCAGCAGCTTAGGTCTAGCGCCGTACAATGAGCAGTTCTTC.

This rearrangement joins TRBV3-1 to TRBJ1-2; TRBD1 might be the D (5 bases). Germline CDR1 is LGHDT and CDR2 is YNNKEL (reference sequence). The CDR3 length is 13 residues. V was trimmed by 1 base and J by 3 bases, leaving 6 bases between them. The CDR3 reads CASSQVRDYGYTF. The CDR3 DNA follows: TGTGCCAGCAGCCAAGTCAGGGACTATGGCTACACCTTC.

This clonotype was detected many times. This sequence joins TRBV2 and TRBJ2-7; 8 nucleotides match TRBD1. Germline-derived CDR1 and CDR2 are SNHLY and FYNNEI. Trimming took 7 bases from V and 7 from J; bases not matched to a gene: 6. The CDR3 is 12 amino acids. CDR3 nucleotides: TGTGCCAGCAAGGACAGGGTGGGTGAGCAGTACTTC. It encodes CASKDRVGEQYF.

The DNA for the CDR3 is TGCAGTGCTTGGACCCTCCCGTTCCCAGATACGCAGTATTTT. Translated: CSAWTLPFPDTQYF. The chain employs TRBV20-1 and TRBJ2-3; no clear D. The CDR3 loop spans 14 amino acids. Germline V gives CDR1 DFQATT, CDR2 SNEGSKA (reference sequence). Trimming removed 5 bases from V and 4 bases from J, with 16 bases in between.

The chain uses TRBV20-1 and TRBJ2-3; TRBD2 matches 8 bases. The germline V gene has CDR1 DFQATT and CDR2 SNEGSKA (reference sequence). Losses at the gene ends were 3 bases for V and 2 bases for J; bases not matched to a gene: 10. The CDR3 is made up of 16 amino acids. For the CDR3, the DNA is TGCAGTGCTAGGCTCCGCCCGGGGGGGTCCACAGATACGCAGTATTTT. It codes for CSARLRPGGSTDTQYF.

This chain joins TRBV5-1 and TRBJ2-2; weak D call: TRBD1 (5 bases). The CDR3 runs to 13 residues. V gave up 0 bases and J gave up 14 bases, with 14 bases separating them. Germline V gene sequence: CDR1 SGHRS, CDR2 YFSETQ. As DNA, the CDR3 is TGCGCCAGCAGCTTGGAGCAGGGCTCGAGCCTGTTTTTT. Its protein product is CASSLEQGSSLFF.

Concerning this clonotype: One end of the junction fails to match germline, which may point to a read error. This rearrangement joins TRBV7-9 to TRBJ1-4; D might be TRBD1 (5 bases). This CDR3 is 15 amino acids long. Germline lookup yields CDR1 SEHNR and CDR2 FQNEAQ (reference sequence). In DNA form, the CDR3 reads TGTGCCAGCAGCTTAGGGGACGGCCGTAATGATAAACTGTTTTTT. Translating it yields CASSLGDGRNDKLFF.

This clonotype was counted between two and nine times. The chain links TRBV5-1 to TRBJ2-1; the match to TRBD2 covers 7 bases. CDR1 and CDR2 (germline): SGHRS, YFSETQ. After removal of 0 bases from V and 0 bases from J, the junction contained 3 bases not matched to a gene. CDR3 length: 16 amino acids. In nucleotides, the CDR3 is TGCGCCAGCAGCTTGGGCGGGGGTGACTCCTACAATGAGCAGTTCTTC. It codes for CASSLGGGDSYNEQFF. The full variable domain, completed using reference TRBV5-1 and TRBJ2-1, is KAGVTQTPRYLIKTRGQQVTLSCSPISGHRSVSWYQQTPGQGLQFLFEYFSETQRNKGNFPGRFSGRQFSNSRSEMNVSTLELGDSALYLCASSLGGGDSYNEQFFGPGTRLTVL.

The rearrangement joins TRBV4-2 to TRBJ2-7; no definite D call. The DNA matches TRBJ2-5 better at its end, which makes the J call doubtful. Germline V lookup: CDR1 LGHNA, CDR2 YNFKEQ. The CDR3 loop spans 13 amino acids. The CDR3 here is CASSQDELETQYF. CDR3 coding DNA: TGTGCCAGCAGCCAAGATGAATTGGAGACCCAGTACTTC.

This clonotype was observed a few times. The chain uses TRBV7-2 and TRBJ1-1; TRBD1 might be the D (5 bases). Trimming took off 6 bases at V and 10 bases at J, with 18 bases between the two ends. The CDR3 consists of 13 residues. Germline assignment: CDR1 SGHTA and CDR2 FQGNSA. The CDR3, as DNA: TGTGCCAGCAGTCCCCAACCGGGACCTGTAGCTTTCTTT. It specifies CASSPQPGPVAFF.

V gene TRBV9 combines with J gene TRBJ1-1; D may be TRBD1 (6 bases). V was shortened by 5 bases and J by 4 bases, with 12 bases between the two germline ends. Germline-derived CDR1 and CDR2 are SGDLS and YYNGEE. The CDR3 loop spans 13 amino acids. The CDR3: CASSSGTRTEAFF. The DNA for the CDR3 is TGTGCCAGCAGTAGCGGGACACGCACTGAAGCTTTCTTT.

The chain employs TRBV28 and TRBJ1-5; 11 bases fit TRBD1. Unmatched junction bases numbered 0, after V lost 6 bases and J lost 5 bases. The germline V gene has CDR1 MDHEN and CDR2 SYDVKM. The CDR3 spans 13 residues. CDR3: CASRGQGDQPQHF. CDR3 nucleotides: TGTGCCAGCAGGGGACAGGGGGATCAGCCCCAGCATTTT.

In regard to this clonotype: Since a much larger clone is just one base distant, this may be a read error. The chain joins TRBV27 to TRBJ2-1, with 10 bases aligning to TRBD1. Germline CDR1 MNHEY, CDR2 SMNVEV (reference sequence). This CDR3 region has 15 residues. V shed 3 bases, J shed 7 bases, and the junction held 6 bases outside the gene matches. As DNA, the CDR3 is TGTGCCAGCAGTTTCCCCGGGACAGGGGCTAATGAGCAGTTCTTC. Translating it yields CASSFPGTGANEQFF.